The 12 T cell receptor beta chains below come from one sample, sequenced in a study of cytomegalovirus exposure and HLA in healthy donors. Amplification used 60 Vbeta primers and 13 Jbeta primers. Data came from immunoSEQ multiplex PCR; TCRdb stores just in-frame clones and leaves some out. The sample has 150,000 to 200,000 clones; just over 75% are singletons. Sample: PBMCs. All receptors come from a young man in good health and CMV-seronegative.

This chain joins TRBV7-2 and TRBJ1-1, with D maybe TRBD1 (5 bases). Germline assignment: CDR1 SGHTA and CDR2 FQGNSA. The CDR3 has 15 residues. Deletions cut 1 base from V and 11 bases from J, with 20 bases between. The CDR3, as DNA: TGTGCCAGCAGCTTAGTCGAATCTGCGGCAGGGAACGCTTTCTTT. This translates into CASSLVESAAGNAFF.

The V gene is TRBV11-2, the J gene TRBJ1-1, with D unclear. The V gene lost 0 bases and the J gene lost 1 base, with 6 bases spanning the gap. CDR1 is SGHAT and CDR2 is FQNNGV in the germline V gene. The CDR3 covers 14 residues. CDR3 residues: CASSLDKQNTEAFF. In DNA, the CDR3 is TGTGCCAGCAGCTTAGACAAGCAGAACACTGAAGCTTTCTTT.

CDR3 DNA: TGTGCCAGCAGTTCCGGGACAGCGCTTTATAATGAAAAACTGTTTTTT. Translating it yields CASSSGTALYNEKLFF. The genes are TRBV28 and TRBJ1-4, with TRBD1 matching 7 bases. This CDR3 is built from 16 residues. V gave up 4 bases and J gave up 4 bases; unmatched junction bases: 9. In germline, CDR1 is MDHEN, CDR2 SYDVKM.

CDR3 sequence (DNA): TGTGCCAGCAGTCCCCTGGACAGGGAGCCCACTGAAGCTTTCTTT. It codes for CASSPLDREPTEAFF. The chain combines TRBV6-1 with TRBJ1-1; 8 bases are shared with TRBD1. Germline loops: CDR1 MNHNS, CDR2 SASEGT. This CDR3 comprises 15 residues. Unmatched junction bases numbered 9, after V lost 5 bases and J lost 4 bases.

This chain joins TRBV6-1 and TRBJ1-1, with 7 nucleotides matching TRBD1. Germline V gene data show CDR1 as MNHNS and CDR2 as SASEGT. V dropped 6 bases and J dropped 4; count of bases not matched to a gene: 8. The CDR3 spans 14 residues. In DNA form, the CDR3 reads TGTGCCAGCAGGAAAAGACAGGGAGGCACTGAAGCTTTCTTT. It translates to CASRKRQGGTEAFF.

The chain has TRBV4-2 and TRBJ2-4; 12 nucleotides align to TRBD2. The V gene's germline CDR1 is LGHNA and CDR2 YNFKEQ. This CDR3 has 15 residues. With V trimmed by 2 bases and J by 8 bases, 4 bases remained unmatched. CDR3 DNA sequence: TGTGCCAGCAGCCAACAGACTAGCGGGGGTTACATTCAGTACTTC. Amino acid sequence: CASSQQTSGGYIQYF.

The V and J genes are TRBV7-3 and TRBJ2-1, with D perhaps TRBD1 (6 bases). This CDR3 spans 16 amino acids. Germline V gene lookup returns CDR1 SGHTA and CDR2 FQGTGA. The V and J ends lost 4 bases and 5 bases respectively, with 18 bases between them. The CDR3 is CASSYNSGQRNNEQFF. The CDR3 region has the DNA TGTGCCAGCAGCTATAATTCAGGACAGCGCAACAATGAGCAGTTCTTC.

The chain uses TRBV7-2 and TRBJ2-7, with TRBD1 matching over 10 bases. The CDR3 loop spans 14 amino acids. The J segment lost 4 bases and the V segment lost 5 bases, leaving 5 bases of the junction unmatched. Germline V gene lookup returns CDR1 SGHTA and CDR2 FQGNSA. The CDR3 nucleotides are TGTGCCAGCAGCCGGGACAGGGGAAGGTACGAGCAGTACTTC. Protein product: CASSRDRGRYEQYF. The full variable domain, with the rest looked up from reference TRBV7-2 and TRBJ2-7, is GAGVSQSPSNKVTEKGKDVELRCDPISGHTALYWYRQSLGQGLEFLIYFQGNSAPDKSGLPSDRFSAERTGGSVSTLTIQRTQQEDSAVYLCASSRDRGRYEQYFGPGTRLTVT.

The chain carries TRBV19 and TRBJ2-7; 9 nucleotides align to TRBD1. Germline CDR1 reads LNHDA; CDR2 reads SQIVND (reference sequence). The V and J ends lost 6 bases and 2 bases, in that order; junction bases with no gene match: 5. This CDR3 spans 14 amino acids. The CDR3 here is CASSGQGIPYEQYF. CDR3 bases: TGTGCCAGTAGCGGACAGGGGATCCCCTACGAGCAGTACTTC.

The rearrangement links TRBV6-5 to TRBJ1-1, with unresolved D. The germline CDR1 and CDR2 sequences are MNHEY and SVGAGI. CDR3 length: 13 residues. V was pared by 5 bases and J by 3 bases, with 10 bases between. The CDR3 nucleotides read TGTGCCAGCAGTCCCGGGATGTACACTGAAGCTTTCTTT. Translated, it gives CASSPGMYTEAFF.

This clone appeared once. The genes are TRBV21-1 and TRBJ2-2; the table's TRBD2 call for D was not verified on the DNA. TRBV21-1 is deemed a pseudogene. The CDR3 extends over 16 amino acids. The CDR3 protein is CASSKALAGVPGELFF. The CDR3 coding sequence is TGTGCCAGCAGCAAAGCGCTAGCGGGGGTACCCGGGGAGCTGTTTTTT.

This chain uses TRBV6-1 with TRBJ1-2; the D is unclear. The CDR3 is 15 residues long. Germline V lookup: CDR1 MNHNS, CDR2 SASEGT. Deletions cut 7 bases from V and 3 bases from J, with 18 bases between. The CDR3, as DNA: TGTGCCAGCAATAGCCCCCGGGGTTTATACTATGGCTACACCTTC. It yields the protein CASNSPRGLYYGYTF.